Following are 18 T cell receptor beta chains from one sample sequenced in a study of identical twins. TCRdb itself ran the 5' RACE reads through MiXCR, one entry per CDR3 protein. The table records 250,000 or so distinct CDR3 sequences, around 8.8% of them present only once. These same data were also listed under a study on yellow fever vaccine responses in identical twins.

The sequenced sample was CD8+ T cells sorted from blood. These receptors came from a woman younger than 30 in good health.

The chain joins TRBV11-2 to TRBJ2-1; D not certain. Germline values: CDR1 SGHAT, CDR2 FQNNGV. The CDR3 sequence is 16 residues long. The V end was cut by 2 bases, the J end by 1 base, with 12 bases between. CDR3 residues: CASSLTAADSYNEQFF. CDR3 DNA: TGTGCCAGCAGCTTAACCGCAGCTGATTCCTACAATGAGCAGTTCTTC.

This clonotype was picked up many times. Compared with germline, one end of the junction differs, possibly owing to a read error. This sequence joins TRBV6-1 and TRBJ2-6; D may be TRBD2 (5 bases). This CDR3 has 15 residues. CDR1 and CDR2 (germline): MNHNS, SASEGT. The CDR3 nucleotides read TGTGCCAGCAGTCAAGCGGTCTCTGGGGCCAACGTCCTGACTTTC. The encoded protein is CASSQAVSGANVLTF.

This chain uses TRBV6-2 or TRBV6-3 with TRBJ2-5; the match to TRBD1 covers 8 bases. CDR3 length equals 16 residues. Germline-derived CDR1 and CDR2 are MNHEY and SVGEGT. V lost 6 bases to trimming and J lost 2 bases; unmatched junction nucleotides: 11. CDR3 loop: CASRNLDRVKQETQYF. The CDR3 coding sequence is TGTGCCAGCAGGAACCTGGACAGGGTAAAGCAAGAGACCCAGTACTTC.

The table lists this clonotype with many counts. The CDR3 spells CASSTGHNSYEQYF. The CDR3 DNA reads TGCGCCAGCAGCACCGGACATAACTCCTACGAGCAGTACTTC. The chain recombines TRBV5-1 with TRBJ2-7; D is possibly TRBD1 (5 bases). In germline, CDR1 is SGHRS, CDR2 YFSETQ. Trimming pared 4 bases from V and 0 bases from J, leaving 11 bases between. The CDR3 length is 14 residues.

In this sample, this clonotype turned up a few times. This chain joins TRBV19 and TRBJ2-1; D is tentatively TRBD1 or TRBD2 (5 bases each). V shed 1 base and J shed 4 bases, with 11 bases lying between them. Germline assignment: CDR1 LNHDA and CDR2 SQIVND (reference sequence). The CDR3 runs to 15 residues. Here the CDR3 reads CASSIVRGAYNEQFF. The CDR3 region has the DNA TGTGCCAGTAGTATAGTGAGAGGGGCATACAATGAGCAGTTCTTC. Together with reference TRBV19 and TRBJ2-1, the CDR3 gives the full variable domain: DGGITQSPKYLFRKEGQNVTLSCEQNLNHDAMYWYRQDPGQGLRLIYYSQIVNDFQKGDIAEGYSVSREKKESFPLTVTSAQKNPTAFYLCASSIVRGAYNEQFFGPGTRLTVL.

The V and J genes are TRBV11-2 and TRBJ2-5; 10 positions match TRBD2. CDR3 length: 16 residues. V dropped 2 bases and J dropped 0; count of bases not matched to a gene: 3. CDR1 is SGHAT, CDR2 FQNNGV, per germline. The CDR3 protein is CASSLLAGVNQETQYF. In DNA form, the CDR3 reads TGTGCCAGCAGCTTACTAGCGGGGGTAAACCAAGAGACCCAGTACTTC.

V usage is TRBV27 and J usage is TRBJ1-2; D uncertain. The V and J ends lost 2 bases and 1 base respectively, with 8 bases between them. This CDR3 region has 14 residues. Germline V CDR1 and CDR2: MNHEY, SMNVEV (reference sequence). Here the CDR3 reads CASSLDRNNYGYTF. In DNA form, the CDR3 reads TGTGCCAGCAGTTTAGACCGAAATAACTATGGCTACACCTTC.

In its sample, this clonotype was seen many times. The chain uses TRBV9 and TRBJ1-1; 7 nucleotides match TRBD1. Germline V CDR1 and CDR2: SGDLS, YYNGEE. This CDR3 region has 15 residues. V was pared by 2 bases and J by 1 base, with 5 bases of the junction left unmatched. The DNA of the CDR3 is TGTGCCAGCAGCGTGACAGGGTCAGGGAACACTGAAGCTTTCTTT. This sequence encodes CASSVTGSGNTEAFF.

At least ten counts were recorded for this clonotype. The rearrangement links TRBV20-1 to TRBJ2-1; TRBD2 matches 7 bases. This CDR3 has 15 amino acids. V shed 0 bases and J 4 bases; nucleotides not matched to a gene: 6. In germline, CDR1 is DFQATT, CDR2 SNEGSKA (reference sequence). The CDR3 region is CSARDSEREYNEQFF. DNA of the CDR3: TGCAGTGCTAGAGATTCGGAGCGGGAATACAATGAGCAGTTCTTC.

The sample holds many counts of this clonotype. The CDR3 DNA follows: TGCAGCGCGACAGGGGGCTACGAGCAGTACTTC. This codes for CSATGGYEQYF. This sequence joins TRBV29-1 and TRBJ2-7, with 9 bases that match TRBD1. CDR3 length: 11 amino acids. Germline V gene sequence: CDR1 SQVTM, CDR2 ANQGSEA. The J segment lost 3 bases and the V segment lost 7 bases, leaving 1 base of the junction unmatched.

This clonotype occurred many times. The chain carries TRBV3-1 and TRBJ2-1, with TRBD1 identical over 9 bases. V trimming: 4 bases; J trimming: 9 bases; junction bases outside the gene matches: 16. The CDR3 loop spans 17 amino acids. Germline V lookup: CDR1 LGHDT, CDR2 YNNKEL (reference sequence). CDR3 sequence reads: CASSRDREGVWTGEQFF. CDR3 bases: TGTGCCAGCAGCCGGGACAGGGAGGGTGTGTGGACCGGTGAGCAGTTCTTC.

This clonotype has just a few counts. The rearrangement links TRBV29-1 to TRBJ2-7; TRBD2 agrees at 7 bases. The CDR3 has 14 residues. Germline V gene sequence: CDR1 SQVTM, CDR2 ANQGSEA. The trim removed 4 bases at V and 4 bases at J, leaving 10 bases unmatched. CDR3 in amino acids: CSVVGRDFRYEQYF. The CDR3 DNA follows: TGCAGCGTTGTGGGGAGGGACTTTCGATACGAGCAGTACTTC.

This clonotype was seen many times. The DNA for the CDR3 is TGTGCCAGCAGTCATCCCGCCGGGGGCGTGTACACCGGGGAGCTGTTTTTT. The encoded protein is CASSHPAGGVYTGELFF. This sequence joins TRBV9 and TRBJ2-2, with D perhaps matching TRBD1 or TRBD2 (6 bases each). CDR1 and CDR2 (germline): SGDLS, YYNGEE. The ends were cut back, 5 bases at V and 3 bases at J, with 20 bases in the middle. This CDR3 region has 17 residues.

This sequence joins TRBV7-9 and TRBJ2-7, with D hard to call. CDR1 is SEHNR and CDR2 is FQNEAQ in the germline V gene (reference sequence). The germline V and J ends were trimmed by 4 bases and 0 bases, with 19 bases remaining between them. The CDR3 spans 17 residues. Here the CDR3 reads CASSSSPRRTPSYEQYF. Here the CDR3 DNA reads TGTGCCAGCAGCTCATCTCCCCGCCGGACCCCCTCCTACGAGCAGTACTTC.

The rearrangement links TRBV10-3 to TRBJ2-1; maybe TRBD2 (6 bases). CDR3 length: 15 residues. Trimming removed 3 bases at V and 1 base at J, with 10 bases between. Looked up from germline, CDR1 is ENHRY and CDR2 is SYGVKD. In nucleotides, the CDR3 is TGTGCCATCAGTGACGGGAGTGGATCCTACAATGAGCAGTTCTTC. Protein product: CAISDGSGSYNEQFF.

This chain uses TRBV29-1 with TRBJ2-7, with D perhaps matching TRBD1 (6 bases). Germline V gene lookup returns CDR1 SQVTM and CDR2 ANQGSEA. Trimming removed 6 bases from V and 4 bases from J, with 16 bases in between. The CDR3 contains 13 residues. This CDR3 reads CSVAPKGTYEQYF. The CDR3 DNA reads TGCAGCGTAGCCCCGAAAGGGACATACGAGCAGTACTTC.

This clonotype came up a few times. The chain couples TRBV4-1 to TRBJ2-1; D remains ambiguous. The CDR3 consists of 13 residues. Germline V gene data show CDR1 as MGHRA and CDR2 as YSYEKL. V was trimmed by 4 bases and J by 7 bases, leaving 11 bases between them. CDR3: CASSPGIGNEQFF. The CDR3, as DNA: TGCGCCAGCAGCCCTGGGATAGGTAATGAGCAGTTCTTC.

The rearrangement uses TRBV27 and TRBJ2-2; a possible D gene is TRBD1 (6 bases). The CDR3 is 15 amino acids. Per the germline V gene, CDR1 is MNHEY and CDR2 is SMNVEV (reference sequence). Trimming cost V 6 bases and J 1 base, with 12 bases left between them. The CDR3 protein is CASSWGHLNTGELFF. The DNA for the CDR3 is TGTGCCAGCAGCTGGGGGCATTTGAACACCGGGGAGCTGTTTTTT.